These 18 T cell receptor beta chains were all obtained from the same sample, sequenced in a study of liver allograft versus peripheral blood T cells. Study-wide background: Recipients' peripheral blood served as the comparator for T cell receptor repertoires in transplanted livers.

Using its own MiXCR run on the reads, TCRdb lists one record per CDR3 protein. Seen here are about 500 distinct CDR3 sequences, 13% observed once, and the top ten hold approximately 20%. The source is a human patient who had a liver transplant. Some T cells may possibly be graft donor cells.

This clonotype is labeled medium-sized. This chain joins TRBV27 and TRBJ1-6; TRBD1 might be the D (6 bases). The CDR3 length is 18 residues. Trimming took off 5 bases at V and 0 bases at J, with 17 bases between the two ends. Germline V gives CDR1 MNHEY, CDR2 SMNVEV (reference sequence). The CDR3: CASSLTLQGVSYNSPLHF. In DNA, the CDR3 is TGTGCCAGCAGTCTAACGTTACAGGGTGTCTCCTATAATTCACCCCTCCACTTT.

This clonotype counts as medium-sized. This chain connects TRBV7-9 to TRBJ1-4; D gene uncertain. V lost 1 base, J lost 8 bases, and 2 bases lay in between. This CDR3 spans 11 amino acids. In germline, CDR1 is SEHNR, CDR2 FQNEAQ (reference sequence). Here the CDR3 reads CASSLVEKLFF. In DNA, the CDR3 is TGTGCCAGCAGCTTAGTAGAAAAACTGTTTTTT.

In its sample, this clonotype is medium-sized. The chain has TRBV27 and TRBJ2-5, with 13 bases fitting TRBD2. V was pared by 1 base and J by 6 bases, with 5 bases of the junction left unmatched. The germline V gene encodes CDR1 MNHEY and CDR2 SMNVEV (reference sequence). CDR3 size: 16 residues. Here the CDR3 reads CASSLFGTSGIKTQYF. DNA for the CDR3: TGTGCCAGCAGTTTATTCGGGACTAGCGGGATAAAGACCCAGTACTTC.

By sample share, this clonotype is medium-sized. The chain uses TRBV30 and TRBJ1-2; 9 bases map to TRBD1. V lost 3 bases and J lost 4; bases outside the gene matches: 3. The V gene's germline CDR1 is GTSNPN and CDR2 SVGIG (reference sequence). The CDR3 contains 13 residues. DNA of the CDR3: TGTGCCTGGAGGGACAGGGGCCCCTATGGCTACACCTTC. Encoded protein: CAWRDRGPYGYTF.

This clonotype is large. The rearrangement joins TRBV18 to TRBJ2-1; D perhaps matches TRBD1 (6 bases). Trimming stripped 8 bases from V and 1 base from J, with 15 bases between. From germline, CDR1 is KGHSH and CDR2 LQKENI. The CDR3 extends over 15 amino acids. The CDR3 region is CASARDTGSYNEQFF. CDR3 nucleotides: TGTGCCAGCGCCCGGGACACCGGTTCCTACAATGAGCAGTTCTTC. The variable domain in full, with the rest retrieved from reference TRBV18 and TRBJ2-1, is NAGVMQNPRHLVRRRGQEARLRCSPMKGHSHVYWYRQLPEEGLKFMVYLQKENIIDESGMPKERFSAEFPKEGPSILRIQQVVRGDSAAYFCASARDTGSYNEQFFGPGTRLTVL.

In this sample, this clonotype is large. The V and J genes are TRBV20-1 and TRBJ1-2; TRBD1 agrees at 8 bases. J gave up 4 bases and V 7 bases, and 5 bases lay outside the gene matches. CDR3 length: 12 residues. Germline CDR1 reads DFQATT; CDR2 reads SNEGSKA (reference sequence). The CDR3 coding sequence is TGCAGTGTTACAGGGGGTGGCTATGGCTACACCTTC. Translated: CSVTGGGYGYTF.

By proportion, this clonotype is medium-sized (0.01 to 0.1%). This rearrangement joins TRBV12-3 or TRBV12-4 to TRBJ1-1; D is unresolved. This CDR3 has 14 residues. Trimming stripped 1 base from V and 5 bases from J, with 11 bases between. The CDR3 coding sequence is TGTGCCAGCAGTTTAGGGTCGGGGAGGACTGAAGCTTTCTTT. Its protein is CASSLGSGRTEAFF.

This clonotype showed up just a few times. CDR3 loop: CASSQGIEQETQYF. The CDR3 nucleotides are TGTGCCAGCAGCCAAGGGATAGAGCAAGAGACCCAGTACTTC. V usage is TRBV3-1 and J usage is TRBJ2-5; no clear D. Between the trimmed V and J ends, which lost 1 base and 2 bases, there was a span of 8 bases. CDR3 size: 14 residues. The germline V gene encodes CDR1 LGHDT and CDR2 YNNKEL (reference sequence).

By share, this clonotype counts as large (0.1 to 1%). The V gene is TRBV24-1, the J gene TRBJ2-2; TRBD2 agrees at 11 bases. Germline V gene data show CDR1 as KGHDR and CDR2 as SFDVKD. V dropped 3 bases and J dropped 7; count of bases not matched to a gene: 15. This CDR3 has 19 amino acids. CDR3 nucleotide sequence: TGTGCCACCAGTGATGCCGGAGGTAGCGGGGGGGCCATGGGCGGGGAGCTGTTTTTT. Its protein product is CATSDAGGSGGAMGGELFF.

By sample fraction, this clonotype is medium-sized. This chain connects TRBV20-1 to TRBJ2-5, with TRBD1 identical over 9 bases. Trimming removed 0 bases from V and 5 bases from J; junction bases left unmatched: 7. Germline CDR1 and CDR2: DFQATT and SNEGSKA (reference sequence). The CDR3 has 15 residues. CDR3 amino acids: CSARDGDRVGETQYF. The CDR3 DNA reads as TGCAGTGCTAGAGATGGGGACAGGGTAGGGGAGACCCAGTACTTC.

This clonotype is medium-sized. The genes are TRBV28 and TRBJ1-1; maybe TRBD1 (6 bases). V lost 2 bases and J 0 bases, leaving 16 bases between the germline ends. CDR1 is MDHEN, CDR2 SYDVKM, per germline. This CDR3 comprises 17 residues. CDR3 bases: TGTGCCAGCAGTTTAATAGGGGGGGTTTTTATGAACACTGAAGCTTTCTTT. The encoded protein is CASSLIGGVFMNTEAFF.

This clonotype counts as medium-sized (0.01 to 0.1%). V and J are TRBV28 and TRBJ2-2; D is possibly TRBD1 (6 bases). The length of the CDR3 is 17 residues. The V gene lost 6 bases and the J gene lost 6 bases, with 23 bases spanning the gap. CDR1 MDHEN and CDR2 SYDVKM come from the germline V gene. The CDR3: CASRLTHRDLDPGELFF. The CDR3 DNA is TGTGCCAGCAGATTAACCCACAGGGATTTGGATCCCGGGGAGCTGTTTTTT.

This clonotype is labeled medium-sized. The rearrangement links TRBV20-1 to TRBJ2-5; D is undetermined. From germline, CDR1 is DFQATT and CDR2 SNEGSKA (reference sequence). This CDR3 contains 14 residues. V lost 2 bases to trimming and J lost 2 bases, with 12 bases between them. CDR3 in amino acids: CSARINLLQETQYF. For the CDR3, the DNA is TGCAGTGCTAGAATAAACCTCTTACAAGAGACCCAGTACTTC.

This clonotype ranks as large. The chain couples TRBV18 to TRBJ2-7; tentatively, D is TRBD2 (7 bases). CDR1 KGHSH and CDR2 LQKENI come from the germline V gene. CDR3 length equals 15 residues. Trimming stripped 1 base from V and 4 bases from J, with 14 bases between. CDR3 nucleotide sequence: TGTGCCAGCTCACCACGGGGGGGCAAAGTTTACGAGCAGTACTTC. This encodes CASSPRGGKVYEQYF.

By share, this clonotype counts as medium-sized. This sequence joins TRBV19 and TRBJ2-7, with 7 bases matching TRBD1. V lost 6 bases to trimming and J lost 6 bases; unmatched junction nucleotides: 8. The CDR3 is 13 amino acids. CDR1 is LNHDA, CDR2 SQIVND, per germline (reference sequence). CDR3: CASSGQDPGEQYF. The CDR3 DNA is TGTGCCAGTAGCGGACAGGACCCGGGCGAGCAGTACTTC.

This chain links TRBV9 with TRBJ2-7; D is ambiguous. Germline CDR1 reads SGDLS; CDR2 reads YYNGEE. V lost 0 bases, J lost 0 bases, and 7 bases lay in between. There are 14 residues in the CDR3. The CDR3 coding sequence is TGTGCCAGCAGCGTAGGGGCGAGCTCCTACGAGCAGTACTTC. Translated, it gives CASSVGASSYEQYF.

Within the sample, this clonotype is large (0.1 to 1%). As DNA, the CDR3 is TGTGCCAGCAGTTCAGCAGTCTATAATTCACCCCTCCACTTT. Translating gives CASSSAVYNSPLHF. This rearrangement joins TRBV7-9 to TRBJ1-6; D gene unclear. The V end was cut by 6 bases, the J end by 3 bases, with 9 bases between. Germline CDR1 is SEHNR and CDR2 is FQNEAQ (reference sequence). This CDR3 region has 14 residues.

This clonotype rates as medium-sized. Germline is not matched at one junction end, which may reflect a read error. The chain has TRBV20-1 and TRBJ2-1, with D perhaps TRBD1 or TRBD2 (5 bases each). Germline V gene sequence: CDR1 DFQATT, CDR2 SNEGSKA (reference sequence). CDR3 size: 11 residues. CDR3 sequence: CSARPPGPPIF. CDR3 coding DNA: TGCAGTGCTAGACCTCCGGGACCCCCGATCTTC.